This T cell receptor (beta chain) was identified during a study of blood T cell repertoires in COVID-19. Across the study: Sites across the United States, Italy and Spain contributed samples from acute and convalescent COVID-19. PBMCs, B-cell-depleted T cells, or T cells provided the cDNA or gDNA that made up the material.

Authors' methods: Amplified reference gene primers provided the basis for estimating nucleated cell counts. The repertoire was sequenced with immunoSEQ multiplex PCR; TCRdb's copy has only in-frame clones and lacks some. V and J calls plus clone size are reproduced from that table; the DNA served to infer D and trimming. The table lists around 75,000 clones, around nine tenths of them singletons. V was pared by 9 bases and J by 1 base, with 10 bases of the junction left unmatched. Germline CDR1 SGHRS, CDR2 YFSETQ. The CDR3 extends over 17 amino acids. This TCR was sampled from a man aged 60-69 years with acute or convalescent COVID-19. Material: peripheral blood. The rearrangement joins TRBV5-1 to TRBJ2-6; 10 nucleotides match TRBD1. The CDR3 reads CATPSGQGDSGANVLTF. CDR3 in DNA: TGCGCCACTCCCTCAGGACAGGGGGATTCTGGGGCCAACGTCCTGACTTTC.